The 2 T cell receptor beta chains below were found in one sample sequenced in a study of OX40 agonist ivuxolimab in advanced cancers. The protocol was immunoSEQ multiplex PCR, while the TCRdb copy is restricted to in-frame clones and leaves out a portion. The sample has about 40,000 clones, around 89% seen once; the top ten hold under 0.7%. The sample consisted of CD4+ or CD8+ T cells sorted from blood, taken in a trial of the OX40 agonist ivuxolimab. The receptors were gathered from an adult with an advanced solid tumor such as melanoma, head and neck, liver or kidney cancer.

The count of this clone is one. The chain combines TRBV6-5 with TRBJ1-1; D not certain. The CDR3 consists of 14 residues. Germline CDR1 reads MNHEY; CDR2 reads SVGAGI. Deletions cut 5 bases from V and 1 base from J, with 11 bases between. The CDR3 loop reads CASSRRTGNTEAFF. CDR3 sequence (DNA): TGTGCCAGCAGTAGACGGACGGGGAACACTGAAGCTTTCTTT.

The rearrangement links TRBV25-1 to TRBJ2-7, with TRBD2 as a possible D gene (6 bases). Looked up from germline, CDR1 is MGHDK and CDR2 is SYGVNS. V was cut by 4 bases and J by 1 base, with 8 bases left in between. There are 13 residues in the CDR3. The CDR3 bases are TGTGCCAGCAGTGGGGGACTGTCCTACGAGCAGTACTTC. The encoded protein is CASSGGLSYEQYF.